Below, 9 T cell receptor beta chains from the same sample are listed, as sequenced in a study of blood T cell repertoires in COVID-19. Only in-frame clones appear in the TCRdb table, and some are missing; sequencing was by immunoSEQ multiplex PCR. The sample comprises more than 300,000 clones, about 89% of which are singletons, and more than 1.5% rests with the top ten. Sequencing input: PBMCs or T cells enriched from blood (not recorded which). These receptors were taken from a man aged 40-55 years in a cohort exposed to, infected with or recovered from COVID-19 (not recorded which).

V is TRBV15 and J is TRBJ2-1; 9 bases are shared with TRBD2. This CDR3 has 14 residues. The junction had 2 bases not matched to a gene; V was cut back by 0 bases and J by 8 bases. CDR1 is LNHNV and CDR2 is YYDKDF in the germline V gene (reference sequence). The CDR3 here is CATSRERTSDEQFF. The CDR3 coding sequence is TGTGCCACCAGCAGAGAAAGGACTAGCGATGAGCAGTTCTTC. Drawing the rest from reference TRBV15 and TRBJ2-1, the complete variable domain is DAMVIQNPRYQVTQFGKPVTLSCSQTLNHNVMYWYQQKSSQAPKLLFHYYDKDFNNEADTPDNFQSRRPNTSFCFLDIRSPGLGDTAMYLCATSRERTSDEQFFGPGTRLTVL.

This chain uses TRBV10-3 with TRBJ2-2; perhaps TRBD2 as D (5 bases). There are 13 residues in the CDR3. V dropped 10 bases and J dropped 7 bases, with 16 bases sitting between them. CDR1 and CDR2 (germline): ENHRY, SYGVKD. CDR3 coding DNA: TGTGCCACCCACCCGGTGGGAGTCGGGGAGCTGTTTTTT. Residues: CATHPVGVGELFF.

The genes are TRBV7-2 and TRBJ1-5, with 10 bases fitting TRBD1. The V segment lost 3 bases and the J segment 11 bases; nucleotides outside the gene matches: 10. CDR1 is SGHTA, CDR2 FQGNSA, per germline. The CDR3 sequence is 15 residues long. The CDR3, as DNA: TGTGCCAGCAGCTTTGACAGGGGGCTGAACTCGGCCCAGCATTTT. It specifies CASSFDRGLNSAQHF. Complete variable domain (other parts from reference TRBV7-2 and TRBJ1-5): GAGVSQSPSNKVTEKGKDVELRCDPISGHTALYWYRQSLGQGLEFLIYFQGNSAPDKSGLPSDRFSAERTGGSVSTLTIQRTQQEDSAVYLCASSFDRGLNSAQHFGDGTRLSIL.

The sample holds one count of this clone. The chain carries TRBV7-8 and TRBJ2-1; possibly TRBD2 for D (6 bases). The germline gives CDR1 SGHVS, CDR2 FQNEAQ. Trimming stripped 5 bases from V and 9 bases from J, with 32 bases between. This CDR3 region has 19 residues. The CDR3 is CASSASRGIAPILAFEQFF. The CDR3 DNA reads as TGTGCCAGCAGCGCCTCTCGGGGGATAGCCCCTATTTTGGCTTTTGAGCAGTTCTTC.

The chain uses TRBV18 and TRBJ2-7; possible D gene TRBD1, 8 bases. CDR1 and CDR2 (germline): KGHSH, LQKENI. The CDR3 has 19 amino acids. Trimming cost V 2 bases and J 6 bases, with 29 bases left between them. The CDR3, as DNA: TGTGCCAGCTCACCAAGGGAGGGACAGGTGTCTTTTAATCGGGTCGAGCAGTACTTC. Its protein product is CASSPREGQVSFNRVEQYF.

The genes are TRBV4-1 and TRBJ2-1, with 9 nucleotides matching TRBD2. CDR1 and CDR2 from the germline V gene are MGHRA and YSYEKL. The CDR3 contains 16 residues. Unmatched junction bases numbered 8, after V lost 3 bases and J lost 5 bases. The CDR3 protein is CASSQAGTSINNEQFF. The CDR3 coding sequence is TGCGCCAGCAGCCAGGCCGGGACTAGCATTAACAATGAGCAGTTCTTC.

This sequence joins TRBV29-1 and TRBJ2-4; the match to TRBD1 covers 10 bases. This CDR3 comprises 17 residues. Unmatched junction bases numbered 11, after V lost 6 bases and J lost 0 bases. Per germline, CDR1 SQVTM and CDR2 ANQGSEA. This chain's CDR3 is CSVTGGPADIAKNIQYF. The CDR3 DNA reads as TGCAGCGTGACAGGGGGCCCGGCTGATATAGCCAAAAACATTCAGTACTTC. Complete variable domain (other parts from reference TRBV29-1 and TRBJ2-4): SAVISQKPSRDICQRGTSLTIQCQVDSQVTMMFWYRQQPGQSLTLIATANQGSEATYESGFVIDKFPISRPNLTFSTLTVSNMSPEDSSIYLCSVTGGPADIAKNIQYFGAGTRLSVL.

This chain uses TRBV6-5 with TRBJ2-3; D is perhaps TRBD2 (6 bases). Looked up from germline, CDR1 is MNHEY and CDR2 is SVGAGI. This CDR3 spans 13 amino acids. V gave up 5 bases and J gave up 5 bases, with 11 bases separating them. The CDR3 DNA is TGTGCCAGCAGTCCCCGGGGAGGAGATACGCAGTATTTT. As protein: CASSPRGGDTQYF.

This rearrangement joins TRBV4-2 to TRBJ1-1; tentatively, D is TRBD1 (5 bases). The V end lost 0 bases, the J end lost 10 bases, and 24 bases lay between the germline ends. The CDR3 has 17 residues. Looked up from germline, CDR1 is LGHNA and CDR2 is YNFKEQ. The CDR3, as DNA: TGTGCCAGCAGCCAAGAGGCGGTTAGGGACCCCTGGAGGGCAGCTTTCTTT. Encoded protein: CASSQEAVRDPWRAAFF.